Listed below are T cell receptor beta chains from one sample, sequenced in a study of T cell responses to AZD1222 COVID-19 vaccine. The repertoire was sequenced with immunoSEQ multiplex PCR; TCRdb's copy has only in-frame clones and lacks some. The sample includes approximately 100,000 clones, around nine tenths seen only once; the top ten take less than 9.5%. The specimen was peripheral blood, collected on day 0 of AZD1222 vaccination. These receptors were collected from an adult in good health. Both conserved end residues are part of each CDR3.

v_call	j_call	cdr3_aa
TRBV7-2	TRBJ2-7	CASSLARTGARDEQYF
TRBV6-5	TRBJ1-5	CASRRTAYSNQPQHF
TRBV6-4	TRBJ2-3	CASSVAGEGDTQYF
TRBV9	TRBJ1-2	CASSVVGGSNYGYTF
TRBV27	TRBJ2-7	CASSLFSPYEQYF
TRBV6-6	TRBJ1-2	CASSFGQIYGYTF
TRBV7-9	TRBJ2-2	CASSLLAVTGELFF
TRBV6-4	TRBJ2-2	CATSGGHTGELFF
TRBV5-1	TRBJ1-6	CASSYRTGESYNSPLHF
TRBV19	TRBJ1-2	CASRTPEANYGYTF
TRBV9	TRBJ2-1	CASSVPTGVDEQFF
TRBV29-1	TRBJ1-2	CSVEPSALYGYTF
TRBV13	TRBJ1-1	CASSFNGGGGTEAFF
TRBV28	TRBJ2-7	CASSLFGSADEQYF
TRBV6-1	TRBJ1-6	CASSASAGFSSYNSPLHF
TRBV2	TRBJ2-1	CASSVGTSPYNEQFF
TRBV4-2	TRBJ1-2	CASSQEARTGLDGYTF
TRBV28	TRBJ1-2	CASRTGAGRGYGYTF
TRBV27	TRBJ2-5	CASSSRGAGGPKTQYF
TRBV5-1	TRBJ1-1	CASSSGQLRTNTEAFF
TRBV4-3	TRBJ1-2	CASSQDPGRTNYGYTF
TRBV14	TRBJ2-7	CASSQDVNRRQYF
TRBV6-6	TRBJ2-3	CASSPGLAGPDTQYF
TRBV3-1/TRBV3-2	TRBJ1-5	CASSQEYRSSNQPQHF
TRBV5-1	TRBJ1-1	CASSLGDMNTEAFF
TRBV25-1	TRBJ1-1	CASRGGNTEAFF
TRBV11-2	TRBJ2-1	CASSLFPGGEFF
TRBV27	TRBJ2-4	CASSLLLGAENIQYF
TRBV28	TRBJ2-2	CASSSRDRRYTGELFF
TRBV11-2	TRBJ1-4	CASSLSLGEKLFF
TRBV6-6	TRBJ1-5	CASSGSRQGLGSNQPQHF
TRBV6-4	TRBJ2-6	CASSGTGGANVLTF
TRBV9	TRBJ2-7	CASSPSTGQGIEQYF
TRBV28	TRBJ2-7	CASSVGGTGDGEQYF
TRBV27	TRBJ2-7	CASQLSRDWGKEQYF
TRBV2	TRBJ1-6	CASSVPNSPLHF
TRBV10-3	TRBJ1-5	CAISVGNQPQHF
TRBV7-9	TRBJ2-7	CASSPLGTGVNYEQYF
TRBV29-1	TRBJ1-1	CSVGQGDMNTEAFF
TRBV3-1/TRBV3-2	TRBJ2-7	CASSQGHGYEQYF
TRBV4-3	TRBJ1-1	CASSPRTGRDTEAFF
TRBV11-2	TRBJ1-1	CASSLGRGTEAFF
TRBV24-1	TRBJ1-2	CATSDTGKGGNYGYTF
TRBV7-9	TRBJ2-2	CASSLGVELFF
TRBV5-4	TRBJ1-1	CASSRNTEAFF
TRBV13	TRBJ1-2	CASSLAVQGNYGYTF
TRBV28	TRBJ2-3	CASSRGISSTDTQYF
TRBV7-2	TRBJ2-2	CASSLIGSSRELFF
TRBV28	TRBJ2-5	CASSLGNMETQYF
TRBV9	TRBJ1-4	CASSDGTANEKLFF
TRBV6-5	TRBJ2-7	CASLIGGSNTREQYF
TRBV5-1	TRBJ1-6	CASSLQGYNSPLHF
TRBV28	TRBJ1-1	CASTIPMGLNTEAFF
TRBV7-7	TRBJ2-1	CASSLRASGYNEQFF
TRBV18	TRBJ1-1	CASSPSMTANTEAFF
TRBV6-5	TRBJ1-5	CASSQQKGSNQPQHF
TRBV6-5	TRBJ2-7	CASRQVEQYF
TRBV7-8	TRBJ1-1	CASSKVLVTEAFF